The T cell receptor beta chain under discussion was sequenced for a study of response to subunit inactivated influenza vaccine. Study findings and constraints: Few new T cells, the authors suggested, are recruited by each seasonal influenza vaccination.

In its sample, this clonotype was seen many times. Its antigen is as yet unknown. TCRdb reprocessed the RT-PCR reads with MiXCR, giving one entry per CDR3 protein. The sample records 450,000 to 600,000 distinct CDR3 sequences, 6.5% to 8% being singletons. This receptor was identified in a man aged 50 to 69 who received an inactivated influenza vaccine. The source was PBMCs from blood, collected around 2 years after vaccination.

For the CDR3, the DNA is TGTGCCAGTGGGTCTTCGGGGCCCCAGCATTTT. Translated, it gives CASGSSGPQHF. The genes are TRBV12-3 or TRBV12-4 and TRBJ1-5; D is undetermined. Trimming removed 9 bases at V and 9 bases at J, with 12 bases between. The CDR3 contains 11 residues.